The clone carrying this T cell receptor (beta chain) appeared once. Germline assignment: CDR1 SEHNR and CDR2 FQNEAQ (reference sequence). This CDR3 is 18 amino acids long. Trimming at V came to 2 bases and at J to 0 bases, leaving 10 bases not matched to a gene. Amplification used 60 Vbeta primers and 13 Jbeta primers. Sequencing was performed with immunoSEQ multiplex PCR; in TCRdb, only in-frame clones are kept and a portion is missing. The sample has under 200,000 clones; roughly 80% are singletons. The data are from a study of cytomegalovirus exposure and HLA in healthy donors. This chain joins TRBV7-9 and TRBJ1-2, with 9 bases aligning to TRBD1. The TCR sequence derives from a man aged 35 to 55 in good health and CMV-seropositive. Sequenced sample: PBMCs. The CDR3 nucleotides read TGTGCCAGCAGCTTAAAGGGACAGGGAGGGGGCGCTAACTATGGCTACACCTTC. Residues: CASSLKGQGGGANYGYTF.